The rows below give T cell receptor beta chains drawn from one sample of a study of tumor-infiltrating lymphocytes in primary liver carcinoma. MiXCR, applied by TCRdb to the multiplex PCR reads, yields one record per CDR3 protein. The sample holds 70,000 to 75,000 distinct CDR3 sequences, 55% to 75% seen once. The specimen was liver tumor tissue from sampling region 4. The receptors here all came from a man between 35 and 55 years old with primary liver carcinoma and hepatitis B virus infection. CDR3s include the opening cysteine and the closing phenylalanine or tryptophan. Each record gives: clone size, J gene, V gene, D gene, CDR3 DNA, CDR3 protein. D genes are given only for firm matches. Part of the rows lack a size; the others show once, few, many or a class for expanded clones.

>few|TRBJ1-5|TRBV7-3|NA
TGTGCCAGCAGGGGCAATCAGCCCCAGCATTTT
CASRGNQPQHF
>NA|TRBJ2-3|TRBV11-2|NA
TGTGCCAACAGCTCGGGCTCCCCTTCAGATACGCAGTATTTT
CANSSGSPSDTQYF
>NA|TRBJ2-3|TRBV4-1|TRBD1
TGCGCCAGCAGTCACACAGGGGGCGCAGATACGCACTATTTT
CASSHTGGADTHYF
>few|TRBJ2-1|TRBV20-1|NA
TGCAGTGCTAGAGAGCGGAATGAGCAGTTCTTC
CSARERNEQFF
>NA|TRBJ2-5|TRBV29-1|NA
TGCAGCGTTGGGGGACTTAACAAGGAGGCCCAGTACTTC
CSVGGLNKEAQYF
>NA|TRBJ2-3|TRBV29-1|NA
TGCAGCGTTACAGACTCTACACAGGTTACACAGTATTTT
CSVTDSTQVTQYF
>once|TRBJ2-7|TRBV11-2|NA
TGTGCCAGCAGATTTGGTCCATCGGGGCTCTACGAGCAGTACTTC
CASRFGPSGLYEQYF
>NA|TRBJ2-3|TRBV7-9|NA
TGTGCCAGCACCTTCCTAGGTCGGGGATATACGCAGTATTTT
CASTFLGRGYTQYF
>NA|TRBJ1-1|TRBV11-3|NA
TGTGCTAGCAGTTTCACGCCCATGAACATTGAAGCTTTCTTT
CASSFTPMNIEAFF
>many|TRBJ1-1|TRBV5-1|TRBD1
TGCGCCAGCAGGGCCGGGACAGGGAACACTGAAGCTTTCTTT
CASRAGTGNTEAFF
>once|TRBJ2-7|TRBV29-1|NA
TGCAGCGTCCAAGGCCTCCCGGGACCCGACGAGCAGTACTTC
CSVQGLPGPDEQYF
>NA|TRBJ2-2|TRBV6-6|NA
TGTGCCAGTACCCTATCCTCCGGGGAGCTGCTTTTT
CASTLSSGELLF
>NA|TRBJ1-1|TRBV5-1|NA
TGCACCAGCACCTTGTGGGGAAGCTCGACTGAAGCTTTCTTT
CTSTLWGSSTEAFF
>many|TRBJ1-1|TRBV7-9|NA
TGTGCCAGCAGCTTAGCCGCTGAAGCTTTCTTT
CASSLAAEAFF
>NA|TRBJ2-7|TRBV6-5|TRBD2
TGTGCCAGCAGTCGGGAGGCGAAGAGCTCCTATGAGCAGTACTTC
CASSREAKSSYEQYF
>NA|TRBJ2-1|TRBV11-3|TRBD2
TGTGCCAGCAGCTTATCAGGGACTAACGGGAGAGGTGGACAGTTCTTC
CASSLSGTNGRGGQFF
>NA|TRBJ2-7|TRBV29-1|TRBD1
TGCAGCGTTGTGGGACAGGGTTCATATGAGCAGTACTTC
CSVVGQGSYEQYF
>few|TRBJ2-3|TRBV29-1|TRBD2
TGCAGTGTTCGAACCCTAGTGGGAGGGCTAGATACGCAGTATTTT
CSVRTLVGGLDTQYF
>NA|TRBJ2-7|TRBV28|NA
TGTGCCAGCAGGCTATCTGTCCCCTACGAGCAGTACTTC
CASRLSVPYEQYF
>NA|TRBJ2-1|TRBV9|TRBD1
TGTGCCAGCACCCTTCAGAGGGACAGTGGGGAGCAGTTCTTC
CASTLQRDSGEQFF